Below, one TCR beta chain is given with its context. The same CDR3 arises from other DNA sequences in this sample as well. The data were taken from a study of blood T cell repertoires in COVID-19. In the study overall: Material from acute and convalescent COVID-19 was sourced from the United States, Italy and Spain. In each case, the material was cDNA or gDNA derived from T cells, B-cell-depleted T cells, or PBMCs.

In the authors' methods: Counts of nucleated cells, estimated from reference gene primer amplification, were obtained. TCRdb's table, derived via immunoSEQ multiplex PCR, lists solely in-frame clones and lacks some. V, J and clone size were drawn from that table, and D and trimming were deduced from the DNA. This sample yields 95,000 to 130,000 clones, of which over 65% are seen a single time; under 2.5% belongs to the top ten. V lost 5 bases and J 1 base, leaving 6 bases between the germline ends. The CDR3 has 14 residues. CDR1 and CDR2 (germline): SGHAT, FQNNGV. V is TRBV11-2 and J is TRBJ1-6; no clear D gene. The clonotype originates from a man aged 25-40 years with acute or convalescent COVID-19. The source material was peripheral blood. The CDR3 loop reads CASSRGSYNSPLHF. DNA for the CDR3: TGTGCCAGCAGCCGGGGTTCCTATAATTCACCCCTCCACTTT.